This T cell receptor beta chain came from a study of blood T cell repertoires in COVID-19 (dated by TCRdb to the early 2020s). For the wider study: Samples covering the acute and convalescent phases of COVID-19 were provided by collaborators in the United States, Italy and Spain. The prospective study material was composed of cDNA or gDNA derived from T cells, B-cell-depleted T cells, or PBMCs. Subjects who had been exposed to COVID-19, were actively infected with it, or had recovered from it provided the deeply sampled blood TCRbeta repertoires that made up the dataset. The repertoires were made available in a free public database intended to serve as a resource for research on the immune response to SARS-CoV-2. The samples were drawn from the first 160 participants of the ongoing ImmuneRACE study and from 1,200 or so subjects provided by 6 global collaborators. A de-identified subject ID, COVID-19 status, age in years and sex were almost always included in the sample metadata. Where available, HLA class I and class II types were taken from metadata supplied by the sample provider and were not determined by assay-based typing.

In this sample, this clone turned up a few times. Its antigen is unknown. Per-base qualities were not stored, and no clone one base away is much larger. Each collaborating institution followed its own protocols to collect whole blood in K2EDTA tubes. Collaborator samples were shipped for TCRbeta analysis as frozen whole blood, isolated PBMCs, or DNA extracted from either sample type. The immunoSEQ Assay, a bias-controlled multiplex PCR, was used to amplify TCRbeta CDR3 regions from genomic DNA. Regarding the original processing steps: Nucleated cell counts per sample were estimated from amplification of reference gene primers within the assay. Sequence reads were collapsed and filtered to measure the absolute abundance of every unique TCRbeta CDR3 rearrangement. For each sample, productive Simpson clonality was calculated as the square root of Simpson's diversity index over productive rearrangements. TCRdb mirrors the immuneACCESS table, restricted to in-frame sequences. Some clones are absent from its copies; in checked studies, under half trace to an unresolved V gene, and the reason for the others is unknown. V and J calls and clone size are copied from that table; D and trimming were computed from the DNA. Across this sample there are about 200,000 clones, with roughly 90% seen only once. The ten top clones hold about 1.6% of the sample.

V and J are trimmed by 1 base and 1 base, and the gene matches miss 11 bases of the junction. According to the germline V gene, CDR1 reads LGHNA and CDR2 reads YNFKEQ. The CDR3 starts with the cysteine, ends with the phenylalanine, and has 19 residues. Only the CDR3 DNA stays, 57 bases, in frame from base 1. Overall results and qualifications from the work: How much clinical and demographic metadata was included differed by source and by participant, and the metadata was provided uncurated.

This receptor was taken from a man aged 18 to 35 with active or convalescent COVID-19. Sequenced: peripheral blood. The rearrangement joined TRBV4-2 to TRBJ2-2, with 8 bases matching TRBD2. The CDR3 region reads CASSQVVGFSGKNTGELFF. At the DNA level, the sequence is TGTGCCAGCAGCCAAGTTGTAGGCTTTAGCGGGAAGAACACCGGGGAGCTGTTTTTT.